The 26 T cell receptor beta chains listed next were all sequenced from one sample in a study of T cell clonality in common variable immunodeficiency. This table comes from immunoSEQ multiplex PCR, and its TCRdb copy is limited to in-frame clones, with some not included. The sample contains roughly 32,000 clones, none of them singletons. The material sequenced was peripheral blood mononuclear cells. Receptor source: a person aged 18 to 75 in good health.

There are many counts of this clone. Partial CDR3 DNA: TGCAGCGTTGATTTGGGAGGGGCCGAG. Protein product: CSVDLGGAE. The complete CDR3 protein is CSVDLGGAEQYF. The chain joins TRBV29-1 to TRBJ2-7; TRBD2 matches 7 bases. The read ends 3 residues shy of where the CDR3 ends; the end is completed using the germline J gene. J was trimmed by 6 bases and V by 3 bases; bases with no gene match: 5. This CDR3 has 12 residues. Germline lookup yields CDR1 SQVTM and CDR2 ANQGSEA.

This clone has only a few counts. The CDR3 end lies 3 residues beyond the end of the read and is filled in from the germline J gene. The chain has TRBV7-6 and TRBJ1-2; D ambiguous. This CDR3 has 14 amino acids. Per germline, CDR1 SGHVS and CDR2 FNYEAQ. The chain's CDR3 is CASSFGGRADDYTF. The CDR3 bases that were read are TGTGCCAGCAGCTTTGGCGGGAGGGCCGACGAC.

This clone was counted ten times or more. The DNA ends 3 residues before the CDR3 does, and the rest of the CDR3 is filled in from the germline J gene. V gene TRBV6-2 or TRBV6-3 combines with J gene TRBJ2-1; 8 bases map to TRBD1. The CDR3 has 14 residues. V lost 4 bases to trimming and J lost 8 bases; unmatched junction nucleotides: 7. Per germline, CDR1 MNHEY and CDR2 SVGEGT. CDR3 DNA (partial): TGTGCCAGCAGTTCGACAGGGGCGCCCCATGAG. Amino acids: CASSSTGAPHE. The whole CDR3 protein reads CASSSTGAPHEQFF.

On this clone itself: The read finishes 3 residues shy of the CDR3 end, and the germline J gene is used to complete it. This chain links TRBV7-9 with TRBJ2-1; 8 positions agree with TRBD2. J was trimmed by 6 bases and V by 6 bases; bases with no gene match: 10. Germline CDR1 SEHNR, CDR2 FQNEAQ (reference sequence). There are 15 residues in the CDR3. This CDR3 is CASSSSGSRVNEQFF. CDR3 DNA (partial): TGTGCCAGCAGTTCAAGCGGGAGTAGGGTCAATGAG.

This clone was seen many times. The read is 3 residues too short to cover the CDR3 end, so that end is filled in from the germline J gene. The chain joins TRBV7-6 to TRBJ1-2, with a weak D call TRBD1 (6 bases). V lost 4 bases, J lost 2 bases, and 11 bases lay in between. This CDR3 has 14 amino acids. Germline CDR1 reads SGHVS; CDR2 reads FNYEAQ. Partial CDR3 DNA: TGTGCCAGCAGCTCGGTCGACAGGAACTATGGC. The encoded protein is CASSSVDRNYG. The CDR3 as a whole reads CASSSVDRNYGYTF.

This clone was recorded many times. The CDR3 DNA, read in part, is TGTGCCAGCAGTTTGATAGCTGAGGATGAG. Protein: CASSLIAEDE. Given in full, the CDR3 is CASSLIAEDEQFF. The V call is TRBV12-3 or TRBV12-4, the J call TRBJ2-1; D unresolved. The missing CDR3 end, 3 residues past where the read stops, is filled in from the germline J gene. Deletions cut 3 bases from V and 8 bases from J, with 11 bases between. The CDR3 consists of 13 residues.

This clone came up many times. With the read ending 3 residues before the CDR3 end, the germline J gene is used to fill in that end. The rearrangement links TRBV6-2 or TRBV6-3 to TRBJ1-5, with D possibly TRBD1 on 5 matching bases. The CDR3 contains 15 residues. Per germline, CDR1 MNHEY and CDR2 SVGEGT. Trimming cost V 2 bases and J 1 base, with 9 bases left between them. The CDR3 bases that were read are TGTGCCAGCAGTTACGAGGGGTCAAGCAATCAGCCC. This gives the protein CASSYEGSSNQP. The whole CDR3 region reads CASSYEGSSNQPQHF.

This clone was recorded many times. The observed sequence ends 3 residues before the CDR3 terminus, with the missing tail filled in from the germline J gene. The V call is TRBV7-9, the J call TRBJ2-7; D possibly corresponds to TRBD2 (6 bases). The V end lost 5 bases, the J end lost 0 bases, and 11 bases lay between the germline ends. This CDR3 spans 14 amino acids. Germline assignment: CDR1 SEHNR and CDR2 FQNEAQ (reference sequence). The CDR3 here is CASSLGLPSYEQYF. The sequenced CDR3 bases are TGTGCCAGCAGCCTGGGACTTCCCTCCTACGAG.

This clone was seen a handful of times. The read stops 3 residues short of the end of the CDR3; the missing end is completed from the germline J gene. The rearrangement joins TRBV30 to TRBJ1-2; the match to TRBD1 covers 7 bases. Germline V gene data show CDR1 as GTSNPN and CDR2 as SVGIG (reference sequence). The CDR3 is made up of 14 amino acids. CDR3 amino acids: CAWSATGSYNDYTF. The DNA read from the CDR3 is TGTGCCTGGAGTGCGACAGGGAGCTACAATGAC. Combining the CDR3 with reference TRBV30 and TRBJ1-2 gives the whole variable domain SQTIHQWPATLVQPVGSPLSLECTVEGTSNPNLYWYRQAAGRGLQLLFYSVGIGQISSEVPQNLSASRPQDRQFILSSKKLLLSDSGFYLCAWSATGSYNDYTFGSGTRLTVV.

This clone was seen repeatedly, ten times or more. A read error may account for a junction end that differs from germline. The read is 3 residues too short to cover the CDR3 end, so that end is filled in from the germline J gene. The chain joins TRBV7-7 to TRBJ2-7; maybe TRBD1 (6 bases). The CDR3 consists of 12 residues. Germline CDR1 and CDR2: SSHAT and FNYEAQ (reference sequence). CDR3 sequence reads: CASSPGHGEQYF. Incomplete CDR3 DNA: TGTGCTAGCAGCCCGGGACACGGCGAG.

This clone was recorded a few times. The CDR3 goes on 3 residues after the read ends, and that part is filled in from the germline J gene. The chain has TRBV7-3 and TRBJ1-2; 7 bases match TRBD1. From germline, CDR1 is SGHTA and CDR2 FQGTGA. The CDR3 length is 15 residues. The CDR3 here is CASSQIGTVQEDYTF. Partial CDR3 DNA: TGTGCCAGCAGCCAGATCGGGACAGTGCAAGAAGAC.

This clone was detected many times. The CDR3 reads CSAGVSYNSPLHF. Partial CDR3 DNA: TGCAGTGCAGGGGTGTCCTATAATTCACCC. The V gene is TRBV20-1, the J gene TRBJ1-6; D is perhaps TRBD1 (5 bases). The read terminates 3 residues ahead of where the CDR3 ends, so the germline J gene completes it. Per germline, CDR1 DFQATT and CDR2 SNEGSKA (reference sequence). Between the trimmed V and J ends, which lost 6 bases and 1 base, there was a span of 7 bases. There are 13 residues in the CDR3.

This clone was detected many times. CDR3 DNA (partial): TGTGCCAGTAGTATTTCCAGGGTGAAAAATCAGCCC. This codes for CASSISRVKNQP. The full CDR3 sequence reads CASSISRVKNQPQHF. The V gene is TRBV19, the J gene TRBJ1-5; tentatively, D is TRBD1 (5 bases). Coverage ceases 3 residues before the CDR3 finishes, and the germline J gene fills in the end. The CDR3 is 15 residues long. CDR1 is LNHDA, CDR2 SQIVND, per germline (reference sequence). Trimming cost V 3 bases and J 4 bases, with 13 bases left between them.

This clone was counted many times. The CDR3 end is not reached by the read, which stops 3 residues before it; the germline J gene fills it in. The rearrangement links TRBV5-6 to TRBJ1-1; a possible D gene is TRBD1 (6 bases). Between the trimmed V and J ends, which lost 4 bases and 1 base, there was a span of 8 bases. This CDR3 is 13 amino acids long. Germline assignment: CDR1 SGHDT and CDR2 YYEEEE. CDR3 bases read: TGTGCCAGCAGCAAACAGGGGAACACTGAA. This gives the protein CASSKQGNTE. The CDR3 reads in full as CASSKQGNTEAFF. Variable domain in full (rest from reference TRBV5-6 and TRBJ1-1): DAGVTQSPTHLIKTRGQQVTLRCSPKSGHDTVSWYQQALGQGPQFIFQYYEEEERQRGNFPDRFSGHQFPNYSSELNVNALLLGDSALYLCASSKQGNTEAFFGQGTRLTVV.

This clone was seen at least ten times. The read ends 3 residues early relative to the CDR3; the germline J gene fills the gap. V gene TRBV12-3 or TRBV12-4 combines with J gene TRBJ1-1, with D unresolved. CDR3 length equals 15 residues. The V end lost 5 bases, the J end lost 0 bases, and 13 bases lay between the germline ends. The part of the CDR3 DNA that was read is TGTGCCAGCAGTACCACCACGAACTTGAACACTGAA. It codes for CASSTTTNLNTE. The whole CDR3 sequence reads CASSTTTNLNTEAFF.

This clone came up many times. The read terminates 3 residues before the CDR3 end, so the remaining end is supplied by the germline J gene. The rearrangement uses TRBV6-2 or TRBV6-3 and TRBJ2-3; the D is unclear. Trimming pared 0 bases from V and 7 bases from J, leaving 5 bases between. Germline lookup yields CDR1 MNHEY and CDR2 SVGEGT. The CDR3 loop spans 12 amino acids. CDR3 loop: CASSYSSYTQYF. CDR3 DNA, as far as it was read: TGTGCCAGCAGTTACTCGTCGTATACG.

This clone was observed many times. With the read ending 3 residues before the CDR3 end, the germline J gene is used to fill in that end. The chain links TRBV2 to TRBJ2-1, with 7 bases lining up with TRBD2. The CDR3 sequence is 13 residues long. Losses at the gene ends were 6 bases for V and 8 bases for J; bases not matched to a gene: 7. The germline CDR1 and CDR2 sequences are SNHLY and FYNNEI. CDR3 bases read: TGTGCCAGCAGCCGGGACTATAGGGATGAG. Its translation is CASSRDYRDE. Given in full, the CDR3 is CASSRDYRDEQFF. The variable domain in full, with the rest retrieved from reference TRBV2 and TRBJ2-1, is EPEVTQTPSHQVTQMGQEVILRCVPISNHLYFYWYRQILGQKVEFLVSFYNNEISEKSEIFDDQFSVERPDGSNFTLKIRSTKLEDSAMYFCASSRDYRDEQFFGPGTRLTVL.

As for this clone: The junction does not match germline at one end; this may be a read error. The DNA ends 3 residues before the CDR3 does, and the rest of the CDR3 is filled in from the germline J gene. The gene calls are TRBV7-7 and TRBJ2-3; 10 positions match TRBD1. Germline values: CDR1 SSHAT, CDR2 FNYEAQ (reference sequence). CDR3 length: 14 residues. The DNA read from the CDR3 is TGTGCTAGCAGCTCGGGACAGGGGAGAGAGACG. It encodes CASSSGQGRET. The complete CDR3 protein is CASSSGQGRETQYF. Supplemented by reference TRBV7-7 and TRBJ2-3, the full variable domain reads GAGVSQSPRYKVTKRGQDVTLRCDPISSHATLYWYQQALGQGPEFLTYFNYEAQPDKSGLPSDRFSAERPEGSISTLTIQRTEQRDSAMYRCASSSGQGRETQYFGPGTRLTVL.

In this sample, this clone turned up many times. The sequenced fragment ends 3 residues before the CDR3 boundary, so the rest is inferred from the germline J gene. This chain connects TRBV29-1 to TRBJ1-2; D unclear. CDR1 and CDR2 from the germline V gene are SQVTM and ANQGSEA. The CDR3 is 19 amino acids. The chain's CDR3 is CSVQWAVFSGTTSTDTYTF. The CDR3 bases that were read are TGCAGCGTCCAATGGGCAGTCTTTTCCGGAACCACTAGCACAGATACC.

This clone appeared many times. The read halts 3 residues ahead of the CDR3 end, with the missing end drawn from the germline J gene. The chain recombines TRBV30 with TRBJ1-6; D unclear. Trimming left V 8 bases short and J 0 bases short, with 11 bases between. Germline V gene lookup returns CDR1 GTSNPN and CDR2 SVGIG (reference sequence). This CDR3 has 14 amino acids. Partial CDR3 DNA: TGTGCCCTGTCGGAGGGCTCCTATAATTCACCC. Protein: CALSEGSYNSP. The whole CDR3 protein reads CALSEGSYNSPLHF.

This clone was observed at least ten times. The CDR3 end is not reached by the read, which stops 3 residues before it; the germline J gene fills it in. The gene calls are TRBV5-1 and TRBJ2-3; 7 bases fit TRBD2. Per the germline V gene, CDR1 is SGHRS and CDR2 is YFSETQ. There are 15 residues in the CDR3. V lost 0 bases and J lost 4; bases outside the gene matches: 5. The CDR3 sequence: CASSLAARGSDTQYF. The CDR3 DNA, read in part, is TGCGCCAGCAGCTTGGCAGCGCGGGGGTCAGATACG.

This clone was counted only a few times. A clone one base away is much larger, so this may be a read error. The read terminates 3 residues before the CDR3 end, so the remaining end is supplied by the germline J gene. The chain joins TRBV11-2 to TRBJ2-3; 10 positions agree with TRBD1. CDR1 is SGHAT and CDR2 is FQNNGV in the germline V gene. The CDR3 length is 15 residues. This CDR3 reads CASSSGTGVNQPQYF. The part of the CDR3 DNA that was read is TGTGCCAGCAGCTCAGGGACAGGGGTCAATCAGCCG.

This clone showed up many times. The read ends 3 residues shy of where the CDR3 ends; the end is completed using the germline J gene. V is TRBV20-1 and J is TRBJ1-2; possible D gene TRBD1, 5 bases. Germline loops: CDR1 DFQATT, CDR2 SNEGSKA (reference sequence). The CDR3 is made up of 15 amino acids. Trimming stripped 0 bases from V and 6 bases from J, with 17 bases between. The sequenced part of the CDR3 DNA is TGCAGTGCTAGAGACCTTTTCATGGGACTGGATGGC. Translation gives CSARDLFMGLDG. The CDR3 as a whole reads CSARDLFMGLDGYTF.

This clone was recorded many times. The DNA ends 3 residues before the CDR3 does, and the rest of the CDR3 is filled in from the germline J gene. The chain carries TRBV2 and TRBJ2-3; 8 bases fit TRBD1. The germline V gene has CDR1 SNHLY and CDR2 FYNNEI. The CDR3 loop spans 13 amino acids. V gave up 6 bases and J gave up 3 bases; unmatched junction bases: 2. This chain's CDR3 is CASRRDRTDTQYF. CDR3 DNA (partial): TGTGCCAGCAGAAGGGACAGGACAGATACG.

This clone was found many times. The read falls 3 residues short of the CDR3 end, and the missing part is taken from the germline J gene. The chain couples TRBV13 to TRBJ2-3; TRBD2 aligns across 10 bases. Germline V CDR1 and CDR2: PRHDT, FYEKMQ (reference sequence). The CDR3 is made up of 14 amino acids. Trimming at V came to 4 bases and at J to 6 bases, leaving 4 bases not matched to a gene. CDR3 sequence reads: CASSYTSGVDTQYF. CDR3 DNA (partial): TGTGCCAGCAGCTATACTAGCGGGGTTGATACG.

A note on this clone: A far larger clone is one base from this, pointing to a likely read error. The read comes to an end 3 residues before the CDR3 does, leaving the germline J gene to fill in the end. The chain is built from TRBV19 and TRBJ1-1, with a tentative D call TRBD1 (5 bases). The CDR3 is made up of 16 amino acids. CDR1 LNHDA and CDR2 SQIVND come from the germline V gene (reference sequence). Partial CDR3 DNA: TGTGCCATTAGTATTGGGTCAGGGAGCCTGAACACTGAA. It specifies CAISIGSGSLNTE. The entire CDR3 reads CAISIGSGSLNTEAFF.